These T cell receptor beta chains were read from a single sample in a study of T-cell reconstitution after alpha-beta-depleted transplantation in children. TCRdb called the PCR reads again in MiXCR, with one record for every CDR3 protein. The profile shows about 980,000 distinct CDR3 sequences, under 30% of them singletons. The input for sequencing was PBMCs, mostly from graft donor cells, taken 360 days after TCRalphabeta/CD19-depleted stem cell transplant. Receptor source: a boy less than two years old who had a stem cell transplant for SCID, so the T cells may come from the graft donor. Each CDR3 is given with its conserved first and last residue. The order of the fields is CDR3 DNA, CDR3 protein, J gene, clone size, CDR3 length, D gene, V gene. D genes are given only for firm matches. Size is omitted from some rows. Given values are once, few, many or a class for expanded clones.

TGTGCCAGCAGCCCTAAACTAGCGGGGATAGAGACCCAGTACTTC | CASSPKLAGIETQYF | TRBJ2-5 | NA | 15 | TRBD2 | TRBV7-8
TGTGCCAGCAGAACTAGCGGGGGGAAGTACAATGAGCAGTTCTTC | CASRTSGGKYNEQFF | TRBJ2-1 | once | 15 | TRBD2 | TRBV7-2
TGTGCCAGCAGCCAAGATAATCGTGCGGGGGACGAGACCCAGTACTTC | CASSQDNRAGDETQYF | TRBJ2-5 | few | 16 | TRBD2 | TRBV4-2
TGTGCCACCAGTGGAAAGACAGAAGATACGCAGTATTTT | CATSGKTEDTQYF | TRBJ2-3 | NA | 13 | NA | TRBV24-1
TGCAGTGCTAGCCCGGAGCCGCATACGCAGTATTTT | CSASPEPHTQYF | TRBJ2-3 | NA | 12 | NA | TRBV20-1
TGTGCCAGCAGTCCCTCAGGGGTTCCAGATACGCAGTATTTT | CASSPSGVPDTQYF | TRBJ2-3 | NA | 14 | NA | TRBV12-3/TRBV12-4
TGTGCCATCAACGAAGCGAGGGTCACAGATACGCAGTATTTT | CAINEARVTDTQYF | TRBJ2-3 | few | 14 | NA | TRBV10-3
TGTGCCAGCAGTACCCCCTCACAGGGGAGCTCCTACAATGAGCAGTTCTTC | CASSTPSQGSSYNEQFF | TRBJ2-1 | few | 17 | TRBD1 | TRBV28
TGCAGCGTTCCCCGCCCGGGACTAGCGGGGAACAATGAGCAGTTCTTC | CSVPRPGLAGNNEQFF | TRBJ2-1 | few | 16 | TRBD2 | TRBV29-1
TGTGCCAGCAGACCCACTAGGACCGGGGAGCTGTTTTTT | CASRPTRTGELFF | TRBJ2-2 | NA | 13 | NA | TRBV12-3/TRBV12-4
TGTGCCACCAGCAACAGGGAGTATGGCTACACCTTC | CATSNREYGYTF | TRBJ1-2 | NA | 12 | NA | TRBV15
TGTGCCAGCAGTTTACGGACAGGGGGCCGTAATGAGCAGTTCTTC | CASSLRTGGRNEQFF | TRBJ2-1 | NA | 15 | TRBD1 | TRBV12-3/TRBV12-4
TGCAGTGCTAGAAAGCGGGACTACGAGCAGTACTTC | CSARKRDYEQYF | TRBJ2-7 | NA | 12 | TRBD2 | TRBV20-1
TGTGCCAGCAGTTTTGGCCAGGGAAATGTGGCAACCTACGAGCAGTACTTC | CASSFGQGNVATYEQYF | TRBJ2-7 | few | 17 | NA | TRBV12-3/TRBV12-4
TGTGCCAGCAGCCTTTCAGGCGTGAACACTGAAGCTTTCTTT | CASSLSGVNTEAFF | TRBJ1-1 | many | 14 | NA | TRBV12-3/TRBV12-4
TGCAGTGCGACTAGCGGGGGTGGAGCCGGCACAGATACGCAGTATTTT | CSATSGGGAGTDTQYF | TRBJ2-3 | few | 16 | TRBD2 | TRBV20-1
TGCAGTGCCCCCCATAAGGACACGAGCTCCTACGAGCAGTACTTC | CSAPHKDTSSYEQYF | TRBJ2-7 | few | 15 | NA | TRBV20-1
TGCGCCAGCAGCTTGGGGAACAGCAGGGTTCTGAACACTGAAGCTTTCTTT | CASSLGNSRVLNTEAFF | TRBJ1-1 | NA | 17 | NA | TRBV5-1
TGTGCCAGCAGCAGGACACTACTTTATCAGCCCCAGCATTTT | CASSRTLLYQPQHF | TRBJ1-5 | NA | 14 | NA | TRBV2
TGTGCCAGCAGCTACGGACAGGGAAATGAAAAACTGTTTTTT | CASSYGQGNEKLFF | TRBJ1-4 | NA | 14 | TRBD1 | TRBV7-9
TGCGCCAGCAGCTTGGTGTTCGCCGGGGGGCCATACAATGAGCAGTTCTTC | CASSLVFAGGPYNEQFF | TRBJ2-1 | NA | 17 | NA | TRBV5-1
TGTGCCAGCAGCTTTGGGTTGGCTAATTCACCCCTCCACTTT | CASSFGLANSPLHF | TRBJ1-6 | NA | 14 | NA | TRBV7-2
TGCAGTGCTAGACCCCGGGGACTAGGGGTCGGGGAGCTGTTTTTT | CSARPRGLGVGELFF | TRBJ2-2 | once | 15 | TRBD2 | TRBV20-1
TGTGCCAGCAGTCCTGACAGGGGGCAATCCTACGAGCAGTACTTC | CASSPDRGQSYEQYF | TRBJ2-7 | NA | 15 | TRBD1 | TRBV28
TGCGCCAGCAGCGGGACAGGGGCAGCTAACTATGGCTACACCTTC | CASSGTGAANYGYTF | TRBJ1-2 | NA | 15 | TRBD1 | TRBV5-1
TGTGCCAGCGGGCGGGGCGCGAACACCGGGGAGCTGTTTTTT | CASGRGANTGELFF | TRBJ2-2 | NA | 14 | NA | TRBV2
TGTGCCAGCAGCCCTCCCCCGGGACAGCCTTTCTCTGGGGCCAACGTCCTGACTTTC | CASSPPPGQPFSGANVLTF | TRBJ2-6 | NA | 19 | TRBD1 | TRBV5-6
TGTGCCAGCACCAGCCTACAGGGTTACGAGCAGTACTTC | CASTSLQGYEQYF | TRBJ2-7 | few | 13 | NA | TRBV2
TGCAGTGCTAGGCCGCGGGGCTATTACAATGAGCAGTTCTTC | CSARPRGYYNEQFF | TRBJ2-1 | NA | 14 | NA | TRBV20-1
TGTGCCAGCAGCTTCGCCGGGACTACCCCTAGATATGAGCAGTTCTTC | CASSFAGTTPRYEQFF | TRBJ2-1 | NA | 16 | TRBD2 | TRBV7-2
TGCGCCAGCAGCTTGGGGCTAGCGGGCCAGCAGTTCTTC | CASSLGLAGQQFF | TRBJ2-1 | once | 13 | TRBD2 | TRBV5-1
TGTGCCAGCAGCCAACTAGCCAAAAACATTCAGTACTTC | CASSQLAKNIQYF | TRBJ2-4 | few | 13 | NA | TRBV3-1
TGCAGTGCTACCCGGGACACCGAGCAGTTCTTC | CSATRDTEQFF | TRBJ2-1 | few | 11 | NA | TRBV20-1
TGCGCCAGCAGGGAACAGGGCCTCAATGAGCAGTTCTTC | CASREQGLNEQFF | TRBJ2-1 | NA | 13 | NA | TRBV5-1
TGTGCCAGCAGCTACGGGACGAGTGCTGTAGGGGAGACCCAGTACTTC | CASSYGTSAVGETQYF | TRBJ2-5 | NA | 16 | NA | TRBV12-3/TRBV12-4
TGTGCCACCAGTGATTTTGCCAGGATGGACAATGAGCAGTTCTTC | CATSDFARMDNEQFF | TRBJ2-1 | many | 15 | NA | TRBV24-1
TGTGCCATCAGCACAATCGGGGGGTCCTACGAGCAGTACTTC | CAISTIGGSYEQYF | TRBJ2-7 | many | 14 | TRBD2 | TRBV10-3